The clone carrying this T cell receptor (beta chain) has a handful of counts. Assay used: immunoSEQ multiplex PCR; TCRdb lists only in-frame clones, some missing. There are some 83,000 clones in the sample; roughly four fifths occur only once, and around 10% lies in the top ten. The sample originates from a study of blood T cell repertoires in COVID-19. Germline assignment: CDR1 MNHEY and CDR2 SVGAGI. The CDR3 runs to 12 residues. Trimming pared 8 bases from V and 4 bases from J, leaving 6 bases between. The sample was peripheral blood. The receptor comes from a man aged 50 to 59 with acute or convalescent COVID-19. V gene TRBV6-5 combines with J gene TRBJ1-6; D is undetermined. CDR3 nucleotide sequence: TGTGCCAGCGGGGAGTATAATTCACCCCTCCACTTT. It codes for CASGEYNSPLHF.